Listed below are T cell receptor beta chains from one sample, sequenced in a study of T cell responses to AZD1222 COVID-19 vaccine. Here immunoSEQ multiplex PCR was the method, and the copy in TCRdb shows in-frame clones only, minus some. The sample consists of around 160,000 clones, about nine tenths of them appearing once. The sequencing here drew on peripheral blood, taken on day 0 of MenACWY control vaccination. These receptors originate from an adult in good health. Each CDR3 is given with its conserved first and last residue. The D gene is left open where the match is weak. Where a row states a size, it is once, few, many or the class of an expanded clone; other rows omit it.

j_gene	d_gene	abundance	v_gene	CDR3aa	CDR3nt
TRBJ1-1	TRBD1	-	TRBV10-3	CAISKVGDRGNTEAFF	TGTGCCATCAGTAAAGTCGGAGACAGGGGGAACACTGAAGCTTTCTTT
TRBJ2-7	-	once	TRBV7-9	CASSLGPGRVHEQYF	TGTGCCAGCAGCCTTGGACCGGGCAGGGTCCACGAGCAGTACTTC
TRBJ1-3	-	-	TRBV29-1	CSVDDSSSGNTIYF	TGCAGCGTTGATGACAGCAGTTCTGGAAACACCATATATTTT
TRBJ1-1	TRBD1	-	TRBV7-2	CASSRQGTNTEAFF	TGTGCCAGCAGCAGACAGGGGACGAACACTGAAGCTTTCTTT
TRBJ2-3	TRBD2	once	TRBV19	CASSTRTSGRRTDTQYF	TGTGCCAGTAGTACCCGGACTAGCGGGAGACGCACAGATACGCAGTATTTT
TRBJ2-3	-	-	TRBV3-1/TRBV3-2	CASSSSGVAPDTQYF	TGTGCCAGCAGCTCTTCTGGGGTAGCCCCAGATACGCAGTATTTT
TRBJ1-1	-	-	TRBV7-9	CASSLEADTEAFF	TGTGCCAGCAGCTTGGAGGCGGACACTGAAGCTTTCTTT
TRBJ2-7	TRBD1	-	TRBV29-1	CSVAGGDPSYEQYF	TGCAGCGTTGCAGGGGGCGACCCCTCCTACGAGCAGTACTTC
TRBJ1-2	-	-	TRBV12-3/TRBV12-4	CASSTGYGYTF	TGTGCCAGCAGCACAGGGTATGGCTACACCTTC
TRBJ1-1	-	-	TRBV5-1	CASSRAGEGTEAFF	TGCGCCAGCAGCCGAGCAGGGGAGGGCACTGAAGCTTTCTTT
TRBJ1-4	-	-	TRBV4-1	CASSQSGFSNEKLFF	TGCGCCAGCAGCCAATCGGGATTTTCGAATGAAAAACTGTTTTTT
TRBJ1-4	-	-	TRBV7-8	CASSQRRLPNEKLFF	TGTGCCAGCAGTCAAAGACGCCTGCCTAATGAAAAACTGTTTTTT
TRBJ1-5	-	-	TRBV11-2	CASSLRVLQPQHF	TGTGCCAGCAGCTTACGGGTGTTACAGCCCCAGCATTTT
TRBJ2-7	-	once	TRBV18	CASSPPGGLLYEQYF	TGTGCCAGCTCACCACCAGGGGGGTTACTCTACGAGCAGTACTTC
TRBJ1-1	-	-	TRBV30	CAIEVNTEAFF	TGTGCCATTGAAGTGAACACTGAAGCTTTCTTT
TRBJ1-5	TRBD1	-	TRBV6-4	CASSRQGDSNQPQHF	TGTGCCAGCAGCCGACAGGGGGATAGCAATCAGCCCCAGCATTTT
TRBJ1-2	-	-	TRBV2	CASTGTDNYGYTF	TGTGCCAGCACAGGGACGGATAACTATGGCTACACCTTC
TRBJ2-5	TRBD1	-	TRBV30	CAWSVPGTEETQYF	TGTGCCTGGAGTGTCCCCGGGACAGAGGAGACCCAGTACTTC
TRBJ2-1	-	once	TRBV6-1	CASSQADEQFF	TGTGCCAGCAGTCAAGCAGATGAGCAGTTCTTC
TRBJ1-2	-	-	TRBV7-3	CASSLTGAEAPYTF	TGTGCCAGCAGCTTAACGGGGGCCGAGGCTCCCTACACCTTC
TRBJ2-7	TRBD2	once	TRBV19	CASSITSGDTYEQYF	TGTGCCAGTAGTATTACTAGCGGGGACACCTACGAGCAGTACTTC
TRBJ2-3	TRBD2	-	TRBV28	CASRAGGIMTSTDTQYF	TGTGCCAGCAGGGCGGGAGGGATCATGACTAGCACAGATACGCAGTATTTT
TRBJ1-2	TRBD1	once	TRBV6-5	CASSYAFTGGWDGYTF	TGTGCCAGCAGTTACGCATTCACAGGGGGCTGGGATGGCTACACCTTC
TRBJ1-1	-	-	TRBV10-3	CAISQDREATEAFF	TGTGCCATCAGTCAAGACCGGGAGGCCACTGAAGCTTTCTTT
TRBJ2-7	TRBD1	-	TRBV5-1	CASSADRAREQYF	TGCGCCAGCAGCGCTGACAGGGCCCGCGAGCAGTACTTC